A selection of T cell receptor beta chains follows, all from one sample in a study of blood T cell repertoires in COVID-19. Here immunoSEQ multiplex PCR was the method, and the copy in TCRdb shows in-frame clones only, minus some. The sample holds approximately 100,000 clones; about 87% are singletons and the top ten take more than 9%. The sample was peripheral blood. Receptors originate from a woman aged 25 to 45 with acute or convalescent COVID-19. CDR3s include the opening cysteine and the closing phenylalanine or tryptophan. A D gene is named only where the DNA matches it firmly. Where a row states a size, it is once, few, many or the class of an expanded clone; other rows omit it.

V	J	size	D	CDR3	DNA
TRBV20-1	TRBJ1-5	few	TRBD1	CSASVDRADQPQHF	TGCAGTGCTAGTGTGGACAGGGCCGATCAGCCCCAGCATTTT
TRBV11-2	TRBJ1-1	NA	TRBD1	CASSLLNRGDTEAFF	TGTGCCAGCAGCTTATTAAACAGGGGTGACACTGAAGCTTTCTTT
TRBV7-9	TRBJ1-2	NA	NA	CAHPAGVDGYTF	TGTGCCCACCCGGCAGGGGTGGATGGCTACACCTTC
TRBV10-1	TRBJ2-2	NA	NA	CATGGTGELFF	TGCGCCACCGGGGGCACCGGGGAGCTGTTTTTT
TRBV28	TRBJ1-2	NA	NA	CATNIYPRSYTF	TGTGCCACCAATATATACCCCAGGAGCTACACCTTC
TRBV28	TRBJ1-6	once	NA	CASSPGRTLHF	TGTGCCAGCAGTCCCGGGAGGACCCTCCACTTT
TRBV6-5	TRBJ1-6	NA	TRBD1	CASSYTTGINSPLHF	TGTGCCAGCAGTTACACGACAGGGATTAATTCACCCCTCCACTTT
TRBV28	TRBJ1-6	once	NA	CASMKGGSGSPLHF	TGTGCCAGCATGAAAGGGGGATCGGGTTCACCCCTCCACTTT
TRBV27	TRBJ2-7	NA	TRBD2	CASSPGGVYEQYF	TGTGCCAGCAGCCCCGGGGGGGTTTACGAGCAGTACTTC
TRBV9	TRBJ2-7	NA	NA	CASSVGDTSYEQYF	TGTGCCAGCAGCGTAGGGGACACCTCCTACGAGCAGTACTTC
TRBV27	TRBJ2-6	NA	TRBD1	CASSLRQGARGANVLTF	TGTGCCAGCAGTTTACGACAGGGGGCGCGTGGGGCCAACGTCCTGACTTTC
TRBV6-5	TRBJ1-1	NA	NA	CASSFAGTEAFF	TGTGCCAGCAGTTTTGCAGGCACTGAAGCTTTCTTT
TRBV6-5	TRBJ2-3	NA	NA	CASSRGREQAQYF	TGTGCCAGCAGTAGGGGCCGAGAGCAGGCGCAGTATTTT
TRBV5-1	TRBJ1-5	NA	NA	CASSLEGRGDQPQHF	TGCGCCAGCAGCTTGGAGGGCCGGGGGGATCAGCCCCAGCATTTT
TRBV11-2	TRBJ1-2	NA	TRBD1	CASSTTGGVQYGYTF	TGTGCCAGCAGCACAACAGGGGGCGTTCAGTATGGCTACACCTTC
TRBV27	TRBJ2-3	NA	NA	CASRDRSASTDTQYF	TGTGCCAGCAGAGACAGATCAGCTAGCACAGATACGCAGTATTTT
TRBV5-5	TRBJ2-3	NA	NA	CASSLAPGSTDTQYF	TGTGCCAGCAGCTTGGCCCCGGGGAGCACAGATACGCAGTATTTT
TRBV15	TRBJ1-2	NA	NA	CATSRTPSGGYTF	TGTGCCACCAGCAGAACTCCCTCAGGTGGCTACACCTTC
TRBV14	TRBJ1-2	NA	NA	CASSQLSPGGLYGYTF	TGTGCCAGCAGCCAACTCTCCCCCGGAGGTCTCTATGGCTACACCTTC
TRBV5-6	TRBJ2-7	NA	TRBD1	CASSLGTGGREQYF	TGTGCCAGCAGCTTGGGGACAGGGGGCAGGGAGCAGTACTTC
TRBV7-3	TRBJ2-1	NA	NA	CASSFMAGVDEQFF	TGTGCCAGCAGCTTCATGGCAGGGGTTGATGAGCAGTTCTTC
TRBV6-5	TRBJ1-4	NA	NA	CATRPGTNEKLFF	TGTGCCACCCGCCCCGGGACTAATGAAAAACTGTTTTTT
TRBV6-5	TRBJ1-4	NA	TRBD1	CASSPSPGGTEKLFF	TGTGCCAGCAGTCCCAGTCCAGGGGGGACTGAAAAACTGTTTTTT
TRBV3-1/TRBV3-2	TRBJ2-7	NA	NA	CASSLRTDSYEQYF	TGTGCCAGCAGCCTACGGACAGACTCCTACGAGCAGTACTTC
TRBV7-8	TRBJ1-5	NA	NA	CASSSDLASAKGNQPQHF	TGTGCCAGCAGCTCAGACCTAGCCTCGGCTAAAGGCAATCAGCCCCAGCATTTT
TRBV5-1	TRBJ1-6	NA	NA	CASQGSSSYNSPLHF	TGCGCCAGCCAGGGGTCGAGCTCCTATAATTCACCCCTCCACTTT
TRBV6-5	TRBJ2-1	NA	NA	CASKVVGGNNEQFF	TGTGCCAGCAAGGTGGTCGGAGGGAACAATGAGCAGTTCTTC
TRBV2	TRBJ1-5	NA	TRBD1	CASRFTGDQPQHF	TGTGCCAGCAGGTTTACAGGGGACCAGCCCCAGCATTTT
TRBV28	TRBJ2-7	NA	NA	CASRPSDRSLSEQYF	TGTGCCAGCAGACCCTCTGACAGGTCCCTGTCCGAGCAGTACTTC
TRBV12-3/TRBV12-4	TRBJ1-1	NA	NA	CASSLGYSTEAFF	TGTGCCAGCAGTTTAGGGTACAGTACTGAAGCTTTCTTT
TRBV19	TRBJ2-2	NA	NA	CASSTLGANTGELFF	TGTGCCAGTAGTACCCTAGGGGCCAACACCGGGGAGCTGTTTTTT
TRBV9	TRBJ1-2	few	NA	CASSVDVGDRGYTF	TGTGCCAGCAGCGTAGATGTAGGAGATAGGGGCTACACCTTC
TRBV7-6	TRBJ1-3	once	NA	CASSLAQPYSGNTIYF	TGTGCCAGCAGCTTAGCACAGCCGTACTCTGGAAACACCATATATTTT
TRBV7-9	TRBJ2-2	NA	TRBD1	CASSLTGTGELFF	TGTGCCAGCAGCTTGACAGGGACCGGGGAGCTGTTTTTT
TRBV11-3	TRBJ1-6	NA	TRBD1	CASQGGNSPLHF	TGTGCCAGCCAGGGGGGTAATTCACCCCTCCACTTT
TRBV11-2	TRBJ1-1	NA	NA	CASSPREMNTEAFF	TGTGCCAGCAGCCCCAGGGAAATGAACACTGAAGCTTTCTTT
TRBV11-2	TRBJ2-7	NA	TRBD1	CASSSLKSRQGAYEQYF	TGTGCCAGCAGCAGCTTAAAGTCTCGACAGGGGGCCTACGAGCAGTACTTC
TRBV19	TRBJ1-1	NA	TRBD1	CASRVGTDSSEAFF	TGTGCCAGTAGGGTTGGGACAGACTCGTCAGAAGCTTTCTTT
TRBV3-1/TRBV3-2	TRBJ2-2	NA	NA	CASGGTEYTGELFF	TGTGCCAGCGGCGGGACCGAATACACCGGGGAGCTGTTTTTT
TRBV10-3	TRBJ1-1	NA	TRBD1	CATLDRDGSTEAFF	TGTGCCACCTTAGACAGGGACGGGAGCACTGAAGCTTTCTTT
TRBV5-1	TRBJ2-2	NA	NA	CASSLEGGVGTGELFF	TGCGCCAGCAGCTTGGAAGGCGGGGTGGGCACCGGGGAGCTGTTTTTT
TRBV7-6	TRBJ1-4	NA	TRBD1	CASSSGQGTAGEKLFF	TGTGCCAGCAGCTCTGGACAGGGAACAGCGGGTGAAAAACTGTTTTTT
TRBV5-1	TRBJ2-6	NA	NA	CASPNYSGGANVLTF	TGCGCCAGCCCAAACTACAGCGGTGGGGCCAACGTCCTGACTTTC
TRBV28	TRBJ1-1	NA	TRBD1	CASSPGQRISNTEAFF	TGTGCCAGCAGTCCGGGACAGAGAATTTCAAACACTGAAGCTTTCTTT
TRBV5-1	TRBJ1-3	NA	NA	CASSSGLAGGGGNTIYF	TGCGCCAGCAGCTCCGGACTCGCCGGAGGAGGAGGAAACACCATATATTTT
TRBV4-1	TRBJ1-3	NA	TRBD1	CASSHPGQGPNTIYF	TGCGCCAGCAGCCACCCGGGACAGGGCCCGAACACCATATATTTT
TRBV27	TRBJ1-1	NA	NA	CATRGTGKNTEAFF	TGTGCCACCAGGGGAACAGGGAAAAACACTGAAGCTTTCTTT
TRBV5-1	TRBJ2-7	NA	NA	CASSLGLDLREQYF	TGCGCCAGCAGCTTGGGGCTAGACCTACGAGAGCAGTACTTC
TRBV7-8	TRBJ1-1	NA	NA	CASSLAEVDTEAFF	TGTGCCAGCAGCTTAGCGGAGGTTGACACTGAAGCTTTCTTT
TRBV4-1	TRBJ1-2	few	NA	CASSLSQGSTGYTF	TGCGCCAGCAGCCTTTCTCAGGGAAGTACGGGCTACACCTTC
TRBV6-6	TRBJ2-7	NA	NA	CASSPRTASSYEQYF	TGTGCCAGCAGTCCCAGGACAGCCAGCTCCTACGAGCAGTACTTC
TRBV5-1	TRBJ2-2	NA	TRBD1	CASSLAGQGNTGELFF	TGCGCCAGCAGCTTGGCGGGACAGGGGAACACCGGGGAGCTGTTTTTT
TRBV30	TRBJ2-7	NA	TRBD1	CAWSVSGWDRPPYEQYF	TGTGCCTGGAGTGTAAGCGGTTGGGACAGGCCCCCCTACGAGCAGTACTTC
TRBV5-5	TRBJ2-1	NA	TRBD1	CASSTTGGAGNEQFF	TGTGCCAGCAGCACCACAGGGGGCGCAGGCAATGAGCAGTTCTTC
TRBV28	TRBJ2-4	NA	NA	CASSLRTVAKNIQYF	TGTGCCAGCAGTTTAAGGACAGTAGCCAAAAACATTCAGTACTTC
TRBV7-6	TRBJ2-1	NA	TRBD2	CASSPGLSGGHGDEQFF	TGTGCCAGCAGCCCCGGGCTTAGCGGGGGCCATGGGGATGAGCAGTTCTTC
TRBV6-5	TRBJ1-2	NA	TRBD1	CASSYLGQFRVNGYTF	TGTGCCAGCAGTTACTTGGGACAGTTCCGGGTCAATGGCTACACCTTC
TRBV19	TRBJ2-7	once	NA	CASSTTGSAYEQYF	TGTGCCAGTAGTACCACAGGGTCGGCCTACGAGCAGTACTTC
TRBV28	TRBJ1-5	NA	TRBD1	CASSRGDREHQPQHF	TGTGCCAGCAGTCGAGGGGACAGGGAGCATCAGCCCCAGCATTTT
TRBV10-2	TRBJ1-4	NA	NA	CASSDTDPRANEKLFF	TGCGCCAGCAGTGATACCGACCCACGGGCTAATGAAAAACTGTTTTTT